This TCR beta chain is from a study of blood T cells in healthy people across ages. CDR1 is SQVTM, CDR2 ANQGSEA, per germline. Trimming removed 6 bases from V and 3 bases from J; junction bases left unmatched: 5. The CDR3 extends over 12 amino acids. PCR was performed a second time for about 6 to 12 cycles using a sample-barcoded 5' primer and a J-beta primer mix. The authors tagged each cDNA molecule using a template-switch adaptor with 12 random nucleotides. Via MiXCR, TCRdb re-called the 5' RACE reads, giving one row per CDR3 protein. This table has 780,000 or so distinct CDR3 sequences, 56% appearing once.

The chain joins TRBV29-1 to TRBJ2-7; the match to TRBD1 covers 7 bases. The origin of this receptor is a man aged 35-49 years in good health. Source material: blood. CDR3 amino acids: CSVRPGGYEQYF. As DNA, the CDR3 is TGCAGCGTGCGTCCAGGGGGCTACGAGCAGTACTTC.